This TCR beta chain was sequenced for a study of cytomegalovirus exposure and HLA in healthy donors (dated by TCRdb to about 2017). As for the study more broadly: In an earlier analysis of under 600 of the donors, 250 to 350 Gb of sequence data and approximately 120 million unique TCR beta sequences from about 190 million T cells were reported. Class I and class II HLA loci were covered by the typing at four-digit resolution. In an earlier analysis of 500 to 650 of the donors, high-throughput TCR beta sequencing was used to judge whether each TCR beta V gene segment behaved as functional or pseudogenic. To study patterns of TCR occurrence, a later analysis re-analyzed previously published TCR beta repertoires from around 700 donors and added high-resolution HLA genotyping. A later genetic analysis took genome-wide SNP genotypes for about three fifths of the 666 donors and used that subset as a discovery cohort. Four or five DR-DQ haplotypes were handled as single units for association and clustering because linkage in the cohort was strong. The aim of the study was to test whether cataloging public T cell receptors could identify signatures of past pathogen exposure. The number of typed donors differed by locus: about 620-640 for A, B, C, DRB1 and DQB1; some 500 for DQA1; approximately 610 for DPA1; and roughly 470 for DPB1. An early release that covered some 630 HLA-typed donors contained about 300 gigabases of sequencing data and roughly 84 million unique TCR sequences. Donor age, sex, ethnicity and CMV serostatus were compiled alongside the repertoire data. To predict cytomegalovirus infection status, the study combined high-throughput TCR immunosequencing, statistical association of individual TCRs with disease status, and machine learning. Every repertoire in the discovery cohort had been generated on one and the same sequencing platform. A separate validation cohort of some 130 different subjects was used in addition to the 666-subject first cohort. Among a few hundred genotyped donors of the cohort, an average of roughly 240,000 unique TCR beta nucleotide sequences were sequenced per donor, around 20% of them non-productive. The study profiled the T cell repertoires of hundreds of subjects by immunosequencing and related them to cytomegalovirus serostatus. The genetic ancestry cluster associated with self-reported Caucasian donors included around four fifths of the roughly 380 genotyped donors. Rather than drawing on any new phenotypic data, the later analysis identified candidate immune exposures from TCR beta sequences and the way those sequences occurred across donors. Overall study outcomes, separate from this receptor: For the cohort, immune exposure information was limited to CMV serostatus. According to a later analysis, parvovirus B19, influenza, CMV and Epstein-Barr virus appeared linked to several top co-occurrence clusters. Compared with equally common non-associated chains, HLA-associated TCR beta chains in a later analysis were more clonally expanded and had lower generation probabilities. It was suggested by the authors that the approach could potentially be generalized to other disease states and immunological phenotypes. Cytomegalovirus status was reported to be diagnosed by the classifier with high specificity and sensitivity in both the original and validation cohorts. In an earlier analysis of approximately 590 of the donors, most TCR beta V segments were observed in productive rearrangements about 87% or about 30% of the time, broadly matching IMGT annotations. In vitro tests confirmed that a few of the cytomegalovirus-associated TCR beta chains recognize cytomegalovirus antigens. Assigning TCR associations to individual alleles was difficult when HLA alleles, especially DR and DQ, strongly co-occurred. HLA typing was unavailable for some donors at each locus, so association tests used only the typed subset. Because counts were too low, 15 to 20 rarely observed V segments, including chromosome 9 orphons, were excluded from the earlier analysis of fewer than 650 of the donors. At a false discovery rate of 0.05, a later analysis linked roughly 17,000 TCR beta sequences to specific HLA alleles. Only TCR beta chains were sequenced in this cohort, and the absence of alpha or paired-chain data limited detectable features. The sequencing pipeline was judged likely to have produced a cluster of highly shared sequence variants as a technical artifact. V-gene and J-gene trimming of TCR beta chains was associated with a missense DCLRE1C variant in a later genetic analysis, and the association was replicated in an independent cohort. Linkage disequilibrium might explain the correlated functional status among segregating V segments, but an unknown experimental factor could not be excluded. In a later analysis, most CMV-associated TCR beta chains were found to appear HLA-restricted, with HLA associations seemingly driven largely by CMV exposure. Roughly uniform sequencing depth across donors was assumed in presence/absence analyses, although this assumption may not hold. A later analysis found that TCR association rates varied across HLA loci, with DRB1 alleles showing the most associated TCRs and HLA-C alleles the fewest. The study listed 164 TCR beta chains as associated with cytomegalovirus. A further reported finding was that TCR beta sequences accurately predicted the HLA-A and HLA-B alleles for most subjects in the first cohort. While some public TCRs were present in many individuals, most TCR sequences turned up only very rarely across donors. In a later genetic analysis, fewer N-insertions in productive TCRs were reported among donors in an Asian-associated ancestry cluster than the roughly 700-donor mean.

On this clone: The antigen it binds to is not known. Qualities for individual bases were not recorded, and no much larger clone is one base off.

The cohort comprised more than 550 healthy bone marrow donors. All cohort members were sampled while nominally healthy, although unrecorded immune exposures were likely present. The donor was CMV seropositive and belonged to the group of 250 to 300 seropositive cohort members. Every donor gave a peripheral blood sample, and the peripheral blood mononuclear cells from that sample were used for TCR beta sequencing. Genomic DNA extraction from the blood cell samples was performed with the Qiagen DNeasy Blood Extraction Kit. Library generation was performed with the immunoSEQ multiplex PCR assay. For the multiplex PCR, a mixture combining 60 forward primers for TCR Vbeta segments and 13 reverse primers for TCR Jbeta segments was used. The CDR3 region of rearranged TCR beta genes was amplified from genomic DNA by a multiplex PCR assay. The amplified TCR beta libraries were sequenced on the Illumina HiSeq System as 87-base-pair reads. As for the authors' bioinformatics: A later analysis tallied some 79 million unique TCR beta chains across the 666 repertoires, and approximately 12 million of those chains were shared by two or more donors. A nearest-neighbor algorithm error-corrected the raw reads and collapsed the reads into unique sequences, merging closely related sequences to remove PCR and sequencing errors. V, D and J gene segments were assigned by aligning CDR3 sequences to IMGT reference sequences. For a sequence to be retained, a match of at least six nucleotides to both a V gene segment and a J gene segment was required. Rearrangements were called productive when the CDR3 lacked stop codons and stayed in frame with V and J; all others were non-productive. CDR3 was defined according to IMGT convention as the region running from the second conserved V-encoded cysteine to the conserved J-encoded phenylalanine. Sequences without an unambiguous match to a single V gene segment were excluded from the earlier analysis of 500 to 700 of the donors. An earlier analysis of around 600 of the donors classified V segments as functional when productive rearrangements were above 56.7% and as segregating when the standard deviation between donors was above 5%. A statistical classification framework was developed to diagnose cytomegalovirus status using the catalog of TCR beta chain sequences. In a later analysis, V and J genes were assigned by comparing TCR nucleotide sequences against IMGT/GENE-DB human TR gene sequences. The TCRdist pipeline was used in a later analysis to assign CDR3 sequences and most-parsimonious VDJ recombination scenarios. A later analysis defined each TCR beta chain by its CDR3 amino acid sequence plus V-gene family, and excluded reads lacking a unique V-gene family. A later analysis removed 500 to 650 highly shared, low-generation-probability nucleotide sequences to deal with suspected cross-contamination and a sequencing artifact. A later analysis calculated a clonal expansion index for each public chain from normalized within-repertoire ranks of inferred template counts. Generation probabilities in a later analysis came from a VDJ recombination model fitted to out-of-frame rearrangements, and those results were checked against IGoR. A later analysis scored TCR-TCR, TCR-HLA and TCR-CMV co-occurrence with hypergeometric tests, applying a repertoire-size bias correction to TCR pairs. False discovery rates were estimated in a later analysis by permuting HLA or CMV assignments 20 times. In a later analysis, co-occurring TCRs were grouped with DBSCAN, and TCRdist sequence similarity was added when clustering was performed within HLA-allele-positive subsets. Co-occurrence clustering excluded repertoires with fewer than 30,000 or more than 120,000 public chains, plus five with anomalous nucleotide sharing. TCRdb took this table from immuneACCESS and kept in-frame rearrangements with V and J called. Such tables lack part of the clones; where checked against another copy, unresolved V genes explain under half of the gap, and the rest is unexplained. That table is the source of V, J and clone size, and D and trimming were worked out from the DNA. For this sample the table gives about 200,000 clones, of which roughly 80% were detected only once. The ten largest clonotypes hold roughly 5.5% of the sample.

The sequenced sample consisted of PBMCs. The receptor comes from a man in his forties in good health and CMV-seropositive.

The CDR3 loop reads CASSGESTDTQYF. The nucleotide sequence reads as follows: TGCGCCAGCAGTGGAGAGAGCACAGATACGCAGTATTTT. The rearranged chain carries TRBV10-1 and TRBJ2-3; the D gene cannot be resolved reliably. CDR1 and CDR2, looked up from the germline V gene (reference sequence), are WNHNN and SYGVQD. Measured from the cysteine to the phenylalanine, the CDR3 is 13 residues long. The retained sequence is limited to the CDR3, 39 bases, with the frame set at the first base. V gives up 4 bases and J gives up 0 bases, and the segment between their germline ends measures 5 bases.